Listed below are T cell receptor beta chains from one sample, sequenced in a study of cytomegalovirus exposure and HLA in healthy donors. Repertoires were generated with immunoSEQ multiplex PCR, while TCRdb's copy carries only in-frame clones and drops some. The data show some 150,000 clones, around 79% seen once. Sequencing was carried out using PBMCs. The receptors were gathered from a male donor in good health and CMV-seronegative. CDR3s include the opening cysteine and the closing phenylalanine or tryptophan.

V	J	CDR3
TRBV30	TRBJ1-5	CAWETGGGQPQHF
TRBV7-9	TRBJ1-1	CASSLGRQGRTEAFF
TRBV6-6	TRBJ2-1	CASSYRKAEQFF
TRBV5-1	TRBJ2-3	CASSFTGTSPADTQYF
TRBV28	TRBJ1-6	CASSPSGGALWDSPLHF
TRBV12-5	TRBJ1-1	CASGLGQGGTEAFF
TRBV7-6	TRBJ2-7	CASSSTYEQYF
TRBV6-7	TRBJ2-7	CASRFFRDRDHEQYF
TRBV27	TRBJ2-2	CASSFRQTNTGELFF
TRBV2	TRBJ2-3	CASSGDSSSTDTQYF
TRBV27	TRBJ1-2	CASSTGDRPHYGYTF
TRBV6-5	TRBJ1-2	CASTLTVWYGYTF
TRBV10-3	TRBJ2-7	CAIQGLAGEGEQYF
TRBV6-1	TRBJ2-5	CASRRRGVETQYF
TRBV2	TRBJ1-2	CASLLRQGYGYTF
TRBV7-9	TRBJ1-2	CASSLERGTYGYTF
TRBV27	TRBJ1-2	CAVGSNYGYTF
TRBV7-9	TRBJ2-5	CASGVSRADQETQYF
TRBV29-1	TRBJ1-2	CSVDPQGYGYTF
TRBV18	TRBJ1-1	CASSPRLPEAFF
TRBV2	TRBJ1-1	CASSDRTGGGTEAFF
TRBV11-2	TRBJ1-2	CASSVQVANYGYTF
TRBV19	TRBJ2-7	CASSIAGGSEQYF
TRBV10-3	TRBJ1-5	CAISAEPATGGNQPQHF
TRBV6-6	TRBJ1-2	CASSPQDRGYTF
TRBV30	NA	CAWSMAGAYEQYF
TRBV7-8	TRBJ2-3	CASSLEAGRGTDTQYF
TRBV6-4	TRBJ2-3	CASSPGLGPDTQYF
TRBV29-1	TRBJ2-6	CSVRTAESSGANVLTF
TRBV11-2	TRBJ2-7	CASSLGTGVYYEQYF
TRBV2	NA	CASRDIPSYEQYF
TRBV18	TRBJ1-2	CASSRLVGTGGIDGYTF
TRBV18	TRBJ1-5	CASHGPDQPQHF
TRBV6-6	TRBJ1-3	CASSPWTGRGNTIYF
TRBV18	TRBJ2-7	CASSPPGGRFTYEQYF
TRBV6-4	TRBJ1-1	CASSAASNTEAFF
TRBV6-5	TRBJ1-6	CASSWAYADSPLHF
TRBV4-3	TRBJ2-1	CASSQDWTGGYNEQFF
TRBV2	TRBJ1-1	CASSEGGLGTEAFF
TRBV7-9	TRBJ2-1	CASSLSRGGPAIYNEQFF
TRBV5-1	TRBJ1-1	CASGPGQGFTEAFF
TRBV4-3	TRBJ1-4	CASSQRGTNEKLFF
TRBV6-1	TRBJ1-1	CASGPTGTGVTEAFF
TRBV6-8	TRBJ2-7	CASTPWLASGRGEQYF
TRBV6-1	TRBJ2-1	CASSRGLNNEQFF
TRBV6-4	TRBJ2-1	CASSPGQGPYNEQFF
TRBV19	TRBJ2-3	CASRFGAGTTDTQYF
TRBV6-5	TRBJ1-2	CASSYAGGGYGYTF
TRBV7-2	TRBJ1-4	CASSLVGTVSEKLFF
TRBV27	TRBJ1-2	CASSLGGGAGGYTF
TRBV27	TRBJ1-2	CASREGVRGYTF
TRBV6-5	TRBJ2-5	CASSLAGPETQYF
TRBV4-3	TRBJ2-2	CASSLPRPGQGTGELFF
TRBV15	TRBJ1-5	CATSQGVSQPQHF